The following is a TCR beta chain sequence with its context. The antigen is undetermined. The sample contains more than one DNA sequence encoding this CDR3. This specimen belongs to a study of shared clonotypes between healthy human individuals. The study, taken as a whole, reports: Exclusively blood specimens were collected; tissue repertoires likely differ.

Profiled with immunoSEQ multiplex PCR; TCRdb holds only in-frame clones, not every one. Of about 1,800,000 clones in the sample, about 95% were seen once. Only CD45RO-negative cells positively selected for CCR7 counted as naive CD8 cells, so terminally differentiated effector memory CD45RA+ cells were excluded. This CDR3 comprises 13 residues. Germline CDR1 reads SGHVS; CDR2 reads FQNEAQ. The ends were cut back, 5 bases at V and 5 bases at J, with 9 bases in the middle. The sequence was collected from a young man in good health. This chain uses TRBV7-8 with TRBJ2-2, with D maybe TRBD2 (6 bases). The specimen was naive CD8+ T cells sorted from blood. In DNA form, the CDR3 reads TGTGCCAGCAGCCCGGAGGGGACCGGGGAGCTGTTTTTT. Its translation: CASSPEGTGELFF.